This passage covers 7 T cell receptor beta chains from one sample sequenced in a study of blood T cell repertoires in COVID-19. The method was immunoSEQ multiplex PCR; TCRdb's version includes in-frame clones alone and lacks a portion of them. The repertoire holds 330,000 or so clones, with roughly 87% as singletons. The source material was PBMCs or T cells enriched from blood (not recorded which). These receptors were taken from a young woman who had recovered from COVID-19.

The rearrangement links TRBV7-2 to TRBJ2-5; 8 positions agree with TRBD2. V dropped 5 bases and J dropped 4; count of bases not matched to a gene: 6. Per germline, CDR1 SGHTA and CDR2 FQGNSA. The CDR3 contains 14 residues. CDR3 sequence reads: CASSPTGGRETQYF. DNA for the CDR3: TGTGCCAGCAGCCCAACGGGAGGGCGAGAGACCCAGTACTTC. The full variable domain, rest sourced from reference TRBV7-2 and TRBJ2-5, is GAGVSQSPSNKVTEKGKDVELRCDPISGHTALYWYRQSLGQGLEFLIYFQGNSAPDKSGLPSDRFSAERTGGSVSTLTIQRTQQEDSAVYLCASSPTGGRETQYFGPGTRLLVL.

In its sample, this clone was seen once. This chain uses TRBV28 with TRBJ1-2; D is uncertain. This CDR3 comprises 13 residues. Trimming took off 6 bases at V and 1 base at J, with 9 bases between the two ends. Germline CDR1 and CDR2: MDHEN and SYDVKM. CDR3 bases: TGTGCCAGCAGACCGGGGATTAACTATGGCTACACCTTC. Translated, it gives CASRPGINYGYTF.

The CDR3 is CAISEETTSNTGELFF. CDR3 sequence (DNA): TGTGCCATCAGTGAAGAGACTACTTCGAACACCGGGGAGCTGTTTTTT. The chain recombines TRBV10-3 with TRBJ2-2; a possible D gene is TRBD2 (5 bases). V dropped 3 bases and J dropped 0 bases, with 11 bases sitting between them. CDR1 ENHRY and CDR2 SYGVKD come from the germline V gene. The CDR3 is made up of 16 amino acids.

CDR3 region: CARITAGGETQYF. As DNA, the CDR3 is TGTGCCAGGATAACGGCGGGGGGAGAGACCCAGTACTTC. The chain employs TRBV21-1 and TRBJ2-5; TRBD2, the D gene given by the table, was not confirmed from the DNA. TRBV21-1 constitutes a pseudogene. This CDR3 region has 13 residues.

The chain joins TRBV7-6 to TRBJ2-3; 7 bases map to TRBD2. The ends lost 5 bases at V and 0 bases at J; junction bases unmatched: 11. Germline lookup yields CDR1 SGHVS and CDR2 FNYEAQ. The CDR3 runs to 17 residues. Here the CDR3 DNA reads TGTGCCAGCAGCCACCTAGCGGAGACACGTAGCACAGATACGCAGTATTTT. This encodes CASSHLAETRSTDTQYF.

This clone was picked up a small number of times. Other DNA sequences in this sample translate to the same CDR3. CDR3 in DNA: TGTGCCAGCAGCGAACAGGGGGCTTACACTGAAGCTTTCTTT. Translating it yields CASSEQGAYTEAFF. The chain uses TRBV2 and TRBJ1-1, with 9 bases matching TRBD1. Germline trimming cut 6 bases from V and 3 bases from J; bases unmatched to any gene: 5. This CDR3 comprises 14 residues. Germline V CDR1 and CDR2: SNHLY, FYNNEI.

This clone was observed once. The chain employs TRBV28 and TRBJ1-6; D unclear. The CDR3 spans 16 residues. Trimming took 3 bases from V and 8 from J, leaving 17 bases between them. Germline V gene sequence: CDR1 MDHEN, CDR2 SYDVKM. The CDR3 DNA sequence: TGTGCCAGCAGTTTCGCACTAGGGTTCCGAGATTCACCCCTCCACTTT. It translates to CASSFALGFRDSPLHF.